The 20 T cell receptor beta chains given below trace back to one sample, sequenced in a study of T cells after yellow fever vaccination. TCRdb re-analysed the 5' RACE reads in MiXCR, keeping a single row per CDR3 protein. Among roughly 350,000 distinct CDR3 sequences listed, over 3.5% were seen once. The sequencing here drew on PBMCs, taken 5 days after the yellow fever booster vaccination. All receptors come from a man younger than 35 who received the YFV17D yellow fever vaccine.

This clonotype was counted between two and nine times. This chain uses TRBV4-2 with TRBJ2-5; weak D call: TRBD2 (7 bases). V lost 1 base and J lost 5, with 11 bases in between. From germline, CDR1 is LGHNA and CDR2 YNFKEQ. This CDR3 has 14 residues. The CDR3 DNA is TGTGCCAGCAGCCAAGGGGGGGGGCGCGAGACCCAGTACTTC. Its protein is CASSQGGGRETQYF.

This clonotype was recorded many times. V usage is TRBV27 and J usage is TRBJ2-5; D is undetermined. The V gene's germline CDR1 is MNHEY and CDR2 SMNVEV (reference sequence). The CDR3 runs 12 residues. The V end lost 5 bases, the J end lost 5 bases, and 9 bases lay between the germline ends. CDR3 nucleotides: TGTGCCAGCAGTGTTGCTGGGGAGACCCAGTACTTC. It translates to CASSVAGETQYF.

This clonotype was detected ten times or more. The rearrangement joins TRBV7-8 to TRBJ1-1, with 7 positions matching TRBD1. The CDR3 has 15 amino acids. With 1 base clipped from V and 1 base from J, the junction kept 3 bases outside the gene matches. CDR1 is SGHVS and CDR2 is FQNEAQ in the germline V gene. For the CDR3, the DNA is TGTGCCAGCAGCTTAGTGGCAGGGGGGAACACTGAAGCTTTCTTT. Translation: CASSLVAGGNTEAFF.

The chain couples TRBV15 to TRBJ2-4; 9 bases align to TRBD1. The CDR3 covers 20 residues. The germline V gene encodes CDR1 LNHNV and CDR2 YYDKDF (reference sequence). J gave up 0 bases and V 0 bases, and 12 bases lay outside the gene matches. The CDR3 loop reads CATSRDLFRDRAIAKNIQYF. The CDR3 DNA is TGTGCCACCAGCAGAGATTTATTCCGGGACAGGGCGATAGCCAAAAACATTCAGTACTTC.

The chain links TRBV12-3 or TRBV12-4 to TRBJ2-5, with D maybe TRBD2 (6 bases). The ends were cut back, 8 bases at V and 1 base at J, with 14 bases in the middle. The CDR3 is made up of 14 amino acids. The CDR3 here is CASGTRGTQETQYF. The CDR3 DNA follows: TGTGCCAGCGGAACCCGGGGGACCCAAGAGACCCAGTACTTC.

The J gene is TRBJ1-1, the V gene TRBV7-9, with D possibly matching TRBD1 (6 bases). The CDR3 spans 13 residues. V lost 2 bases and J lost 3, with 7 bases in between. CDR1 is SEHNR, CDR2 FQNEAQ, per germline (reference sequence). The CDR3 loop is CASSLWTDTEAFF. In DNA, the CDR3 is TGTGCCAGCAGCTTATGGACAGACACTGAAGCTTTCTTT. Variable domain in full (rest from reference TRBV7-9 and TRBJ1-1): DTGVSQNPRHKITKRGQNVTFRCDPISEHNRLYWYRQTLGQGPEFLTYFQNEAQLEKSRLLSDRFSAERPKGSFSTLEIQRTEQGDSAMYLCASSLWTDTEAFFGQGTRLTVV.

This clonotype was seen ten or more times. The chain carries TRBV14 and TRBJ2-7; TRBD1 is a possible D gene (6 bases). The germline V gene has CDR1 SGHDN and CDR2 FVKESK. The CDR3 totals 16 residues. Trimming shortened V by 1 base and J by 0 bases, and 13 bases separated the two germline ends. In DNA, the CDR3 is TGTGCCAGCAGCCAAGTTAGGGGGACAAACTCCTACGAGCAGTACGTC. This encodes CASSQVRGTNSYEQYV.

A remark on this clonotype: In this CDR3 the conserved last residue, phenylalanine or tryptophan, is missing, so a read error is likely. CDR3 sequence reads: CATSRRMDRGDSPLHL. CDR3 sequence (DNA): TGTGCCACCAGCAGACGGATGGACAGGGGAGATTCACCCCTCCACCTT. The V call is TRBV15, the J call TRBJ1-6; 9 bases line up with TRBD1. The CDR3 sequence is 16 residues long. CDR1 is LNHNV and CDR2 is YYDKDF in the germline V gene (reference sequence). V shed 2 bases and J 8 bases; nucleotides not matched to a gene: 7.

This clonotype appeared many times. The chain recombines TRBV7-2 with TRBJ2-1; D gene ambiguous. Germline V gene data show CDR1 as SGHTA and CDR2 as FQGNSA. V lost 5 bases, J lost 6 bases, and 5 bases lay in between. The CDR3 consists of 11 residues. CDR3 DNA sequence: TGTGCCAGCAGCCCTCGCAATGAGCAGTTCTTC. It specifies CASSPRNEQFF.

This clonotype was seen a few times. This chain links TRBV4-1 with TRBJ2-1; D might be TRBD1 or TRBD2, each matching 7 bases. With 3 bases removed from V and 8 bases from J, the gap between germline ends came to 14 bases. This CDR3 spans 14 amino acids. Germline loops: CDR1 MGHRA, CDR2 YSYEKL. The CDR3 is CASSQQGGMDEQFF. The CDR3 DNA sequence: TGCGCCAGCAGCCAGCAGGGGGGGATGGATGAGCAGTTCTTC.

This clonotype was picked up a small number of times. The chain joins TRBV6-2 or TRBV6-3 to TRBJ1-6; 8 bases match TRBD1. This CDR3 contains 15 residues. CDR1 is MNHEY, CDR2 SVGEGT, per germline. Trimming removed 2 bases from V and 7 bases from J; junction bases left unmatched: 4. The CDR3 loop is CASSYLGQANSPLHF. CDR3 DNA: TGTGCCAGCAGTTACCTGGGACAGGCAAATTCACCCCTCCACTTT.

The chain combines TRBV7-9 with TRBJ2-1, with D tentatively TRBD1 (6 bases). V was cut by 2 bases and J by 0 bases, with 17 bases left in between. CDR3 size: 18 residues. Germline V gene sequence: CDR1 SEHNR, CDR2 FQNEAQ (reference sequence). The CDR3 DNA sequence: TGTGCCAGCAGCTTATTACCCGGACAGAGCGTCTCCTACAATGAGCAGTTCTTC. It yields the protein CASSLLPGQSVSYNEQFF.

V gene TRBV4-3 combines with J gene TRBJ2-3, with D perhaps TRBD2 (7 bases). CDR3 length: 16 amino acids. Per the germline V gene, CDR1 is LGHNA and CDR2 is YSLEER. V was pared by 4 bases and J by 5 bases, with 19 bases between. The DNA of the CDR3 is TGCGCCAGCAGCCCCAACCCGGGGGGCCGAGGAGATACGCAGTATTTT. Amino acid sequence: CASSPNPGGRGDTQYF.

At least ten counts were recorded for this clonotype. This chain links TRBV6-5 with TRBJ2-1, with D possibly being TRBD1 (5 bases). Germline V gene data show CDR1 as MNHEY and CDR2 as SVGAGI. The CDR3 runs to 14 residues. V was trimmed by 2 bases and J by 1 base, leaving 6 bases between them. CDR3 coding DNA: TGTGCCAGCAGTTACGGGGCATCCTACAATGAGCAGTTCTTC. The encoded protein is CASSYGASYNEQFF.

This clonotype was observed a few times. The chain carries TRBV7-2 and TRBJ1-2; D is uncertain. Trimming shortened V by 2 bases and J by 2 bases, and 15 bases separated the two germline ends. This CDR3 has 16 residues. Germline V CDR1 and CDR2: SGHTA, FQGNSA. CDR3: CASSLPGISPNYGYTF. Here the CDR3 DNA reads TGTGCCAGCAGCTTACCGGGAATCTCCCCAAACTATGGCTACACCTTC.

The V gene is TRBV3-1, the J gene TRBJ2-3; no clear D gene. Germline assignment: CDR1 LGHDT and CDR2 YNNKEL (reference sequence). V was cut by 4 bases and J by 7 bases, with 9 bases left in between. The CDR3 is 12 amino acids. In nucleotides, the CDR3 is TGTGCCAGCAGCCGAAACCTTTATACGCAGTATTTT. This gives the protein CASSRNLYTQYF.

This clonotype was counted between two and nine times. The V call is TRBV5-1, the J call TRBJ2-6; 12 nucleotides agree with TRBD2. CDR3 length equals 17 residues. In germline, CDR1 is SGHRS, CDR2 YFSETQ. With V trimmed by 0 bases and J by 2 bases, 0 bases remained unmatched. Here the CDR3 DNA reads TGCGCCAGCAGCTTGGGGACTAGCGGGGCTGGGGCCAACGTCCTGACTTTC. Residues: CASSLGTSGAGANVLTF.

This CDR3 reads CASSLSTGQMNTEAFF. The DNA of the CDR3 is TGTGCCAGCAGCTTATCCACCGGACAGATGAACACTGAAGCTTTCTTT. J is TRBJ1-1 and V is TRBV7-2; tentative D call: TRBD1 (6 bases). With 2 bases removed from V and 0 bases from J, the gap between germline ends came to 13 bases. Germline CDR1 SGHTA, CDR2 FQGNSA. This CDR3 has 16 residues. Based on the CDR3 plus reference TRBV7-2 and TRBJ1-1, the full variable domain is GAGVSQSPSNKVTEKGKDVELRCDPISGHTALYWYRQSLGQGLEFLIYFQGNSAPDKSGLPSDRFSAERTGGSVSTLTIQRTQQEDSAVYLCASSLSTGQMNTEAFFGQGTRLTVV.

The chain recombines TRBV7-3 with TRBJ1-3; 7 bases line up with TRBD1. The CDR3 has 16 amino acids. Germline assignment: CDR1 SGHTA and CDR2 FQGTGA. V lost 2 bases and J lost 0; bases outside the gene matches: 4. CDR3 nucleotides: TGTGCCAGCAGCTTAGGGACAGAGACCTCTGGAAACACCATATATTTT. Translated: CASSLGTETSGNTIYF.

At least ten counts were recorded for this clonotype. The chain joins TRBV3-1 to TRBJ1-1; D not resolved. The CDR3 sequence is 13 residues long. V was clipped by 2 bases and J by 7 bases, with 11 bases between them. Germline-derived CDR1 and CDR2 are LGHDT and YNNKEL (reference sequence). CDR3 DNA sequence: TGTGCCAGCAGCCAAAATGACGCCCTTGAAGCTTTCTTT. Residues: CASSQNDALEAFF.